This T cell receptor (beta chain) originates from a study of T cells expressing NK-cell markers. Study-wide background: TCR beta repertoires came from sorted CD3+CD56+NKG2C+, CD3+CD56+NKG2C- and CD3+CD56-NKG2C+ T cells. Sequenced donors, eight in total, included seven who were HCMV-seropositive and one who was seronegative. Findings and caveats of the study: There were a few donors in whom these clonotypes also led the CD3+CD56-NKG2C+ fraction. Evidence did not settle whether expanded NKG2C+ T cell clones targeted HCMV.

Regarding this clonotype: Its target is unknown.

This CDR3 is built from 16 residues. Germline V gives CDR1 SGHDT, CDR2 YYEEEE. TCRdb reanalyzed the 5' RACE reads and collapses them to one entry per CDR3 protein, without DNA. This sample contains a few hundred thousand distinct CDR3 sequences. Input material: blood T cells: a sorted CD56 or NKG2C T cell subset, CD4+ or CD8+ T cells, or bulk PBMC T cells (not recorded which). The gene calls are TRBV5-6 and TRBJ2-1; checking the TCRdb D call of TRBD1 is not possible without DNA. The clonotype comes from a man aged 18-69 years in good health. The CDR3 sequence: CASSLASGGAGNEQFF.